This T cell receptor (beta chain) was sequenced during a study of blood T cell repertoires in COVID-19. Study context: Acute and convalescent COVID-19 specimens originated in the United States, Italy and Spain.

As originally analysed: The assay estimated nucleated cells by amplifying reference gene primers. Assay: immunoSEQ multiplex PCR; the TCRdb copy retains only in-frame clones and omits some. V, J and clone size are those of that table, while D and trimming were read from the DNA. The repertoire holds roughly 300,000 clones, with about 89% as singletons. This CDR3 has 14 amino acids. With 5 bases removed from V and 3 bases from J, the gap between germline ends came to 12 bases. Germline CDR1 and CDR2: SGHTS and YDEGEE. The sequence derives from a woman aged 25 to 39 with COVID-19, enrolled during active disease. V is TRBV5-8 and J is TRBJ2-1; possible D gene TRBD1, 6 bases. The source material was peripheral blood. The CDR3 spells CASSLGQNYNEQFF. The DNA of the CDR3 is TGTGCCAGCAGTTTAGGACAGAACTACAATGAGCAGTTCTTC.